This is a list of T cell receptor beta chains from one sample in a study of cytomegalovirus exposure and HLA in healthy donors. Data came from immunoSEQ multiplex PCR; TCRdb stores just in-frame clones and leaves some out. In the table there are approximately 170,000 clones, 80% of which are singletons. The sample taken for sequencing was PBMCs. All receptors derive from a woman aged 45-59 years in good health and CMV-seropositive. Both conserved end residues are part of each CDR3. Each record gives: clone size, V gene, J gene, D gene, CDR3 protein, CDR3 DNA. A D gene is named only where the DNA matches it firmly. The size field is filled for only some rows; it gives once, few, many or a size class.

>few|TRBV15|TRBJ1-3|-
CATSRDQGISGNTIYF
TGTGCCACCAGCAGAGATCAGGGAATCTCTGGAAACACCATATATTTT
>-|TRBV4-2|TRBJ2-7|TRBD1
CASSFDTGALSYEQYF
TGTGCCAGCAGCTTCGATACAGGGGCCCTATCCTACGAGCAGTACTTC
>-|TRBV2|TRBJ2-2|-
CASSESGAEIGGELFF
TGTGCCAGCAGTGAGTCAGGGGCGGAGATTGGCGGGGAGCTGTTTTTT
>once|TRBV20-1|TRBJ2-7|-
CSARQNEQYF
TGCAGTGCTAGACAGAACGAGCAGTACTTC
>-|TRBV28|TRBJ2-1|TRBD1
CASHWAGGYEQFF
TGTGCCAGCCATTGGGCAGGGGGCTATGAGCAGTTCTTC
>-|TRBV7-2|TRBJ2-7|TRBD2
CASSWPLGAGATYEQYF
TGTGCCAGCAGCTGGCCCCTTGGAGCGGGGGCTACCTACGAGCAGTACTTC
>-|TRBV7-8|TRBJ1-2|-
CASSSLRQGANYGYTF
TGTGCCAGCAGCTCTTTACGGCAGGGTGCTAACTATGGCTACACCTTC
>-|TRBV18|TRBJ1-1|-
CASSPTIEGAEAFF
TGTGCCAGCTCACCCACAATCGAAGGGGCTGAAGCTTTCTTT
>-|TRBV2|TRBJ1-5|-
CASRQDTSNQPQHF
TGTGCCAGCAGACAGGACACTAGCAATCAGCCCCAGCATTTT
>-|TRBV7-2|TRBJ2-2|TRBD2
CASSLGGRAGTGELFF
TGTGCCAGCAGCTTAGGTGGGAGGGCCGGCACCGGGGAGCTGTTTTTT
>few|TRBV30|TRBJ1-6|TRBD1
CAWNERGHSPLHF
TGTGCCTGGAATGAAAGGGGGCACTCACCCCTCCACTTT
>-|TRBV6-4|TRBJ1-1|-
CASSDSFGGGQRNTEAFF
TGTGCCAGCAGTGACTCATTCGGGGGGGGGCAAAGGAACACTGAAGCTTTCTTT
>-|TRBV6-6|TRBJ1-1|-
CASRQTNTEAFF
TGTGCCAGCAGACAGACGAACACTGAAGCTTTCTTT
>-|TRBV7-2|TRBJ2-5|TRBD2
CASSLDLAGGYETQYF
TGTGCCAGCAGCTTAGATTTGGCGGGAGGGTATGAGACCCAGTACTTC
>-|TRBV19|TRBJ1-3|-
CASKRSGSGNTIYF
TGTGCCAGTAAGAGATCAGGCTCTGGAAACACCATATATTTT
>-|TRBV6-1|TRBJ2-7|-
CASSERVTYEQYF
TGTGCCAGCAGTGAGCGAGTTACCTACGAGCAGTACTTC
>-|TRBV4-3|TRBJ2-1|-
CASSQAHREYNEQFF
TGCGCCAGCAGCCAGGCCCATCGGGAGTACAATGAGCAGTTCTTC
>few|TRBV4-1|TRBJ1-2|TRBD1
CASSQDRGRDYGYTF
TGCGCCAGCAGCCAAGACAGGGGGCGTGACTATGGCTACACCTTC